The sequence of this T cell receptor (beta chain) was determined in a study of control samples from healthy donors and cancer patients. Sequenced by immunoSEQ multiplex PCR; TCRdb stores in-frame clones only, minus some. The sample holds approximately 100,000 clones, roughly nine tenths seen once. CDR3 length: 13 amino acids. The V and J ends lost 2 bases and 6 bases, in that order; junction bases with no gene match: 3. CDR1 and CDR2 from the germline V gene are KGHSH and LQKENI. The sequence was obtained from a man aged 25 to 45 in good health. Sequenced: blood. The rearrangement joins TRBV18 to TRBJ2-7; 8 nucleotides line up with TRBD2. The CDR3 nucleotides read TGTGCCAGCTCACCAGGACGGGAGGGCGAGCAGTACGTC. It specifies CASSPGREGEQYV.